This T cell receptor beta chain was observed in a study of shared clonotypes between healthy human individuals. Germline-derived CDR1 and CDR2 are MDHEN and SYDVKM. Trimming removed 4 bases at V and 6 bases at J, with 8 bases between. The length of the CDR3 is 12 residues. The table came from immunoSEQ multiplex PCR; TCRdb's copy has only in-frame clones and leaves some out. This table has roughly 2.5 million clones, more than 90% appearing once. V is TRBV28 and J is TRBJ2-3; no reliable D call. The sample taken for sequencing was naive CD4+ T cells sorted from blood. Subset defined: CD45RA+ positively selected. This clonotype was obtained from a man aged 18 to 30 in good health. The CDR3: CASSSAVDTQYF. In DNA form, the CDR3 reads TGTGCCAGCAGTTCGGCAGTTGATACGCAGTATTTT.